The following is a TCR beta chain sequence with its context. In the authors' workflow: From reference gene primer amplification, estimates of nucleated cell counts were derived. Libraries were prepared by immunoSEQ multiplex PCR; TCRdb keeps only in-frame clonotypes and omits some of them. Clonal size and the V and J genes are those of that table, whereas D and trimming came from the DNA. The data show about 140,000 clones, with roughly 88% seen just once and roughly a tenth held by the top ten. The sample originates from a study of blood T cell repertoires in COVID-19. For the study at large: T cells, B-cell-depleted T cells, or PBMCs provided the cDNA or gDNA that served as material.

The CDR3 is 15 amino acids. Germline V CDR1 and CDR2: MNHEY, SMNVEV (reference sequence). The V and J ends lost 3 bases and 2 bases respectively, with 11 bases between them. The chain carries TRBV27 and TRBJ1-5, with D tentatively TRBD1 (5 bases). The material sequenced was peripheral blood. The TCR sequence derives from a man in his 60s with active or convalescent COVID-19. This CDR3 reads CASSFRGRGNQPQHF. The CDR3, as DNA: TGTGCCAGCAGTTTTAGGGGAAGGGGCAATCAGCCCCAGCATTTT.